A single sample is the source of the 31 T cell receptor beta chains below, sequenced in a study of shared clonotypes between healthy human individuals. The data were produced by immunoSEQ multiplex PCR, yet TCRdb's version contains in-frame clones alone and is incomplete. The sample records some 2,500,000 clones, over 85% being singletons. The sample comprised naive CD4+ T cells from PBMCs. This sample's subset: CD45RA+ positively selected. These TCRs come from a man younger than 35 in good health. Some clones in this sample may be carry-over from other donors' samples.

The chain joins TRBV19 to TRBJ1-1; D remains unclear. Germline loops: CDR1 LNHDA, CDR2 SQIVND (reference sequence). The CDR3 runs 14 residues. V lost 3 bases and J lost 0, with 8 bases in between. This CDR3 reads CASSIPGMNTEAFF. In nucleotides, the CDR3 is TGTGCCAGTAGTATTCCGGGGATGAACACTGAAGCTTTCTTT. The complete variable domain, with remaining parts taken from reference TRBV19 and TRBJ1-1, reads DGGITQSPKYLFRKEGQNVTLSCEQNLNHDAMYWYRQDPGQGLRLIYYSQIVNDFQKGDIAEGYSVSREKKESFPLTVTSAQKNPTAFYLCASSIPGMNTEAFFGQGTRLTVV.

This clone has only one observation. This chain connects TRBV7-9 to TRBJ2-7; the D gene is possibly TRBD1 (6 bases). CDR1 is SEHNR and CDR2 is FQNEAQ in the germline V gene (reference sequence). The CDR3 has 15 amino acids. With 5 bases removed from V and 6 bases from J, the gap between germline ends came to 20 bases. CDR3 residues: CASSAQGNIPSEQYF. The CDR3 DNA follows: TGTGCCAGCAGCGCCCAGGGGAACATCCCGAGCGAGCAGTACTTC.

The gene calls are TRBV6-4 and TRBJ1-6; D perhaps matches TRBD1 (5 bases). CDR1 and CDR2 (germline): MRHNA, SNTAGT. Trimming cost V 0 bases and J 4 bases, with 7 bases left between them. The length of the CDR3 is 15 residues. CDR3 in amino acids: CASSDSAGYNSPLHF. The DNA of the CDR3 is TGTGCCAGCAGTGACTCGGCAGGGTATAATTCACCCCTCCACTTT.

The rearrangement joins TRBV28 to TRBJ1-3, with 8 bases identical to TRBD1. V dropped 7 bases and J dropped 3; count of bases not matched to a gene: 8. The CDR3 runs 15 residues. CDR1 MDHEN and CDR2 SYDVKM come from the germline V gene. The CDR3 loop is CASTLQGAGGNTIYF. As DNA, the CDR3 is TGTGCCAGCACCCTCCAGGGGGCGGGTGGAAACACCATATATTTT.

The genes are TRBV30 and TRBJ2-5, with unresolved D. This CDR3 has 14 amino acids. V lost 1 base, J lost 1 base, and 10 bases lay in between. Germline V CDR1 and CDR2: GTSNPN, SVGIG (reference sequence). The CDR3 DNA is TGTGCCTGGAGTGCCTCCGGGTTCCAAGAGACCCAGTACTTC. The encoded protein is CAWSASGFQETQYF.

V usage is TRBV9 and J usage is TRBJ1-3; possible D gene TRBD1, 5 bases. The V gene's germline CDR1 is SGDLS and CDR2 YYNGEE. Trimming cost V 4 bases and J 4 bases, with 15 bases left between them. This CDR3 is 15 amino acids long. The CDR3 protein is CASSPTGQGGNTIYF. The CDR3 nucleotides are TGTGCCAGCAGCCCCACTGGGCAGGGAGGAAACACCATATATTTT.

The chain has TRBV6-1 and TRBJ2-5; no definite D call. The V gene's germline CDR1 is MNHNS and CDR2 SASEGT. This CDR3 region has 14 residues. V lost 1 base to trimming and J lost 3 bases, with 9 bases between them. The CDR3 spells CASSEVIRKETQYF. CDR3 DNA: TGTGCCAGCAGTGAAGTAATCAGAAAAGAGACCCAGTACTTC.

V usage is TRBV5-1 and J usage is TRBJ2-2; 9 nucleotides match TRBD2. The junction had 8 bases not matched to a gene; V was cut back by 4 bases and J by 4 bases. This CDR3 spans 16 amino acids. Germline V gene lookup returns CDR1 SGHRS and CDR2 YFSETQ. DNA for the CDR3: TGCGCCAGCAGCGGGGTAGCGGGAGCCGCCACCGGGGAGCTGTTTTTT. This encodes CASSGVAGAATGELFF. Variable domain in full (rest from reference TRBV5-1 and TRBJ2-2): KAGVTQTPRYLIKTRGQQVTLSCSPISGHRSVSWYQQTPGQGLQFLFEYFSETQRNKGNFPGRFSGRQFSNSRSEMNVSTLELGDSALYLCASSGVAGAATGELFFGEGSRLTVL.

The gene calls are TRBV11-2 and TRBJ2-5; D is undetermined. Germline V lookup: CDR1 SGHAT, CDR2 FQNNGV. The germline V and J ends were trimmed by 3 bases and 4 bases, with 9 bases remaining between them. This CDR3 is 13 amino acids long. The DNA for the CDR3 is TGTGCCAGCAGCTTCTCTAAGGGAGAGACCCAGTACTTC. Translation gives CASSFSKGETQYF.

As concerns this clone: The identical CDR3 is also encoded by other nucleotide sequences in the sample. The rearrangement uses TRBV28 and TRBJ1-2; D is unresolved. CDR1 is MDHEN, CDR2 SYDVKM, per germline. The V and J ends lost 4 bases and 1 base respectively, with 7 bases between them. CDR3 size: 13 residues. CDR3: CASSSGINYGYTF. The CDR3 DNA follows: TGTGCCAGCAGTTCGGGAATTAACTATGGCTACACCTTC.

About this clone itself: In the same sample, other DNA sequences code for this CDR3. The chain carries TRBV7-2 and TRBJ1-3; no clear D. V lost 1 base, J lost 0 bases, and 4 bases lay in between. Germline CDR1 is SGHTA and CDR2 is FQGNSA. The CDR3 contains 14 residues. The CDR3, as DNA: TGTGCCAGCAGCTTAGTCAGCTCTGGAAACACCATATATTTT. It encodes CASSLVSSGNTIYF.

This clone was observed once. V usage is TRBV10-3 and J usage is TRBJ1-2, with D maybe TRBD1 (5 bases). The germline CDR1 and CDR2 sequences are ENHRY and SYGVKD. This CDR3 comprises 14 residues. V was shortened by 0 bases and J by 4 bases, with 9 bases between the two germline ends. The CDR3 DNA reads TGTGCCATCAGTGAGTCGACAGCCGTCTATGGCTACACCTTC. This translates into CAISESTAVYGYTF.

V gene TRBV5-6 combines with J gene TRBJ1-4, with 7 bases that match TRBD1. The CDR3 consists of 14 residues. J gave up 4 bases and V 2 bases, and 2 bases lay outside the gene matches. Germline V CDR1 and CDR2: SGHDT, YYEEEE. CDR3 sequence: CASSFGTVNEKLFF. Here the CDR3 DNA reads TGTGCCAGCAGCTTCGGGACAGTTAATGAAAAACTGTTTTTT. Variable domain in full (rest from reference TRBV5-6 and TRBJ1-4): DAGVTQSPTHLIKTRGQQVTLRCSPKSGHDTVSWYQQALGQGPQFIFQYYEEEERQRGNFPDRFSGHQFPNYSSELNVNALLLGDSALYLCASSFGTVNEKLFFGSGTQLSVL.

The genes are TRBV30 and TRBJ2-1; D is undetermined. Trimming removed 8 bases at V and 12 bases at J, with 17 bases between. The CDR3 sequence is 11 residues long. Germline-derived CDR1 and CDR2 are GTSNPN and SVGIG (reference sequence). CDR3: CAESASWGQFF. Written as DNA, the CDR3 is TGTGCCGAGTCGGCATCGTGGGGGCAGTTCTTC.

This chain links TRBV18 with TRBJ2-5, with a tentative D call TRBD2 (5 bases). Looked up from germline, CDR1 is KGHSH and CDR2 is LQKENI. The CDR3 length is 15 residues. The V gene lost 2 bases and the J gene lost 2 bases, with 12 bases spanning the gap. In DNA, the CDR3 is TGTGCCAGCTCACCAATCTACGGGGAGCAAGAGACCCAGTACTTC. This encodes CASSPIYGEQETQYF.

The chain employs TRBV28 and TRBJ2-1; 9 bases match TRBD1. CDR3 size: 15 residues. In germline, CDR1 is MDHEN, CDR2 SYDVKM. V shed 1 base, J shed 9 bases, and the junction held 7 bases outside the gene matches. The chain's CDR3 is CASSLLGDRVVEQFF. The CDR3 bases are TGTGCCAGCAGTTTATTAGGGGACAGGGTGGTTGAGCAGTTCTTC.

The chain carries TRBV5-1 and TRBJ1-5; a weak D match, TRBD1 (5 bases). The ends were cut back, 0 bases at V and 4 bases at J, with 11 bases in the middle. The CDR3 spans 15 residues. CDR1 is SGHRS and CDR2 is YFSETQ in the germline V gene. Here the CDR3 reads CASSLVAGMNQPQHF. Here the CDR3 DNA reads TGCGCCAGCAGCTTGGTTGCAGGGATGAATCAGCCCCAGCATTTT.

The chain is built from TRBV19 and TRBJ2-1; 8 bases map to TRBD1. With 3 bases clipped from V and 5 bases from J, the junction kept 6 bases outside the gene matches. Germline-derived CDR1 and CDR2 are LNHDA and SQIVND (reference sequence). This CDR3 spans 15 amino acids. The CDR3 region is CASSIRPGQDNEQFF. In DNA, the CDR3 is TGTGCCAGTAGTATCCGACCGGGACAGGACAATGAGCAGTTCTTC.

As for this clone: The sample has other DNA sequences that encode this CDR3 too. This chain joins TRBV28 and TRBJ1-2; D is unclear. Germline V gives CDR1 MDHEN, CDR2 SYDVKM. V gave up 6 bases and J gave up 2 bases, with 4 bases separating them. CDR3 length: 11 amino acids. For the CDR3, the DNA is TGTGCCAGCAGCACCAACTATGGCTACACCTTC. Translating gives CASSTNYGYTF.

This rearrangement joins TRBV11-2 to TRBJ2-6; maybe TRBD1 (6 bases). Germline V gene sequence: CDR1 SGHAT, CDR2 FQNNGV. Trimming stripped 2 bases from V and 4 bases from J, with 12 bases between. This CDR3 is built from 16 residues. As DNA, the CDR3 is TGTGCCAGCAGCTTATTGGGGGCCCCAGGGGCCAACGTCCTGACTTTC. Encoded protein: CASSLLGAPGANVLTF.

The V and J genes are TRBV28 and TRBJ2-3, with D unclear. Trimming stripped 2 bases from V and 2 bases from J, with 8 bases between. In germline, CDR1 is MDHEN, CDR2 SYDVKM. The CDR3 extends over 14 amino acids. The CDR3 bases are TGTGCCAGCAGTTTACAGGCGGTCACAGATACGCAGTATTTT. Translation: CASSLQAVTDTQYF.

V usage is TRBV28 and J usage is TRBJ2-7; TRBD1 matches at 8 bases. CDR1 and CDR2 from the germline V gene are MDHEN and SYDVKM. With V trimmed by 1 base and J by 0 bases, 2 bases remained unmatched. The CDR3 is 15 amino acids. For the CDR3, the DNA is TGTGCCAGCAGTTTATCGGGACAGGCCTCCTACGAGCAGTACTTC. Its translation: CASSLSGQASYEQYF.

The chain links TRBV7-2 to TRBJ2-7; TRBD2 agrees at 9 bases. J lost 3 bases, V lost 4 bases, and 7 bases had no gene match. The CDR3 spans 15 residues. CDR1 is SGHTA, CDR2 FQGNSA, per germline. The CDR3 sequence is CASSWGLAPNYEQYF. The CDR3 DNA is TGTGCCAGCAGCTGGGGACTAGCACCTAACTACGAGCAGTACTTC. The full variable domain, with the rest looked up from reference TRBV7-2 and TRBJ2-7, is GAGVSQSPSNKVTEKGKDVELRCDPISGHTALYWYRQSLGQGLEFLIYFQGNSAPDKSGLPSDRFSAERTGGSVSTLTIQRTQQEDSAVYLCASSWGLAPNYEQYFGPGTRLTVT.

Comment on this clone: At one end the junction does not follow the germline gene, possibly because of a read error. The chain carries TRBV4-3 and TRBJ2-3; 11 nucleotides agree with TRBD2. Germline loops: CDR1 LGHNA, CDR2 YSLEER. This CDR3 has 12 residues. For the CDR3, the DNA is TGCGCCAGCAGCCAAGGGACTAGCGGGCTTCATTTT. Amino acid sequence: CASSQGTSGLHF.

V is TRBV10-3 and J is TRBJ2-7; TRBD1 matches 10 bases. V lost 6 bases and J lost 6; bases outside the gene matches: 5. Germline loops: CDR1 ENHRY, CDR2 SYGVKD. This CDR3 has 13 residues. The CDR3 here is CAISGTGEGEQYF. The CDR3 coding sequence is TGTGCCATCAGCGGGACAGGGGAGGGCGAGCAGTACTTC.

The chain carries TRBV6-4 and TRBJ2-1; 8 bases fit TRBD2. The CDR3 totals 16 residues. V lost 0 bases to trimming and J lost 6 bases; unmatched junction nucleotides: 7. Germline V gene sequence: CDR1 MRHNA, CDR2 SNTAGT. The chain's CDR3 is CASSDSGLAGINEQFF. The CDR3 DNA follows: TGTGCCAGCAGTGACTCCGGGCTAGCGGGCATCAATGAGCAGTTCTTC.

V gene TRBV30 combines with J gene TRBJ1-5, with unresolved D. Per germline, CDR1 GTSNPN and CDR2 SVGIG (reference sequence). There are 15 residues in the CDR3. V gave up 3 bases and J gave up 4 bases, with 16 bases separating them. Here the CDR3 reads CAWSARLSGNQPQHF. CDR3 nucleotide sequence: TGTGCCTGGAGCGCTCGCTTATCGGGGAATCAGCCCCAGCATTTT. Drawing the rest from reference TRBV30 and TRBJ1-5, the complete variable domain is SQTIHQWPATLVQPVGSPLSLECTVEGTSNPNLYWYRQAAGRGLQLLFYSVGIGQISSEVPQNLSASRPQDRQFILSSKKLLLSDSGFYLCAWSARLSGNQPQHFGDGTRLSIL.

For this clone: This specimen includes other DNA sequences encoding the same CDR3. V is TRBV30 and J is TRBJ1-5; D ambiguous. This CDR3 is 13 amino acids long. The V gene lost 0 bases and the J gene lost 4 bases, with 7 bases spanning the gap. Germline CDR1 is GTSNPN and CDR2 is SVGIG (reference sequence). This chain's CDR3 is CAWSVRPNQPQHF. CDR3 DNA sequence: TGTGCCTGGAGTGTACGGCCGAATCAGCCCCAGCATTTT.

The rearrangement links TRBV7-2 to TRBJ1-3; D may be TRBD1 (6 bases). Germline CDR1 and CDR2: SGHTA and FQGNSA. The CDR3 covers 16 residues. V lost 5 bases to trimming and J lost 2 bases, with 16 bases between them. CDR3 loop: CASSRTPGTPGNTIYF. The DNA for the CDR3 is TGTGCCAGCAGCCGGACTCCCGGGACACCTGGAAACACCATATATTTT. Supplemented by reference TRBV7-2 and TRBJ1-3, the full variable domain reads GAGVSQSPSNKVTEKGKDVELRCDPISGHTALYWYRQSLGQGLEFLIYFQGNSAPDKSGLPSDRFSAERTGGSVSTLTIQRTQQEDSAVYLCASSRTPGTPGNTIYFGEGSWLTVV.

In regard to this clone: Other DNA sequences of this sample code for an identical CDR3. V and J are TRBV19 and TRBJ2-3, with unresolved D. The germline CDR1 and CDR2 sequences are LNHDA and SQIVND (reference sequence). The CDR3 consists of 11 residues. V was cut by 3 bases and J by 6 bases, with 4 bases left in between. DNA for the CDR3: TGTGCCAGTAGTATGACGGATACGCAGTATTTT. It encodes CASSMTDTQYF. Supplemented by reference TRBV19 and TRBJ2-3, the full variable domain reads DGGITQSPKYLFRKEGQNVTLSCEQNLNHDAMYWYRQDPGQGLRLIYYSQIVNDFQKGDIAEGYSVSREKKESFPLTVTSAQKNPTAFYLCASSMTDTQYFGPGTRLTVL.

This chain uses TRBV28 with TRBJ1-1; D call uncertain. V lost 6 bases and J 2 bases, leaving 16 bases between the germline ends. From germline, CDR1 is MDHEN and CDR2 SYDVKM. The CDR3 has 15 amino acids. The CDR3 nucleotides read TGTGCCAGCAGCTCCCCCGGGCGGGCTAACACTGAAGCTTTCTTT. This codes for CASSSPGRANTEAFF.